The 25 T cell receptor beta chains below come from one sample, sequenced in a study of beta chain features in type 1 diabetes. Every isolated RNA sample was fully reverse transcribed, so sequencing captured expressed TCRB transcripts. Sequencing was performed with immunoSEQ multiplex PCR; in TCRdb, only in-frame clones are kept and a portion is missing. The sample records about 290,000 clones, 8% being singletons. Sequenced sample: central memory CD4+ T cells from blood. The receptors here all came from a woman between 18 and 29 years old in good health.

V gene TRBV6-1 combines with J gene TRBJ2-3; TRBD1 matches 9 bases. This CDR3 spans 15 amino acids. J was trimmed by 0 bases and V by 4 bases; bases with no gene match: 2. CDR1 is MNHNS, CDR2 SASEGT, per germline. This CDR3 is CASSGTGGSTDTQYF. DNA for the CDR3: TGTGCCAGCAGTGGCACAGGGGGCAGCACAGATACGCAGTATTTT.

This clone was detected only a few times. The V gene is TRBV5-1, the J gene TRBJ1-4; TRBD1 aligns across 7 bases. Germline trimming cut 4 bases from V and 0 bases from J; bases unmatched to any gene: 9. Per the germline V gene, CDR1 is SGHRS and CDR2 is YFSETQ. The CDR3 is made up of 17 amino acids. As DNA, the CDR3 is TGCGCCAGCAGCCGACGACAGGGAATCGCAACTAATGAAAAACTGTTTTTT. Protein: CASSRRQGIATNEKLFF.

This clone was counted between two and nine times. The chain uses TRBV27 and TRBJ2-1; 9 bases are a match to TRBD2. Germline V CDR1 and CDR2: MNHEY, SMNVEV (reference sequence). V lost 0 bases, J lost 6 bases, and 6 bases stayed unmatched. CDR3 length: 16 amino acids. CDR3 DNA sequence: TGTGCCAGCAGTTTATCACTCGCGGGAGGGCCCAATGAGCAGTTCTTC. Translated, it gives CASSLSLAGGPNEQFF.

Only a few counts were recorded for this clone. The CDR3 is CASSLGQSSYEQYV. The DNA of the CDR3 is TGTGCCAGCAGTTTGGGACAGAGCTCCTACGAGCAGTACGTC. V gene TRBV28 combines with J gene TRBJ2-7; 7 bases align to TRBD1. This CDR3 is 14 amino acids long. The ends lost 3 bases at V and 0 bases at J; junction bases unmatched: 2. The V gene's germline CDR1 is MDHEN and CDR2 SYDVKM.

The chain's CDR3 is CASLLGTATNEQFF. In DNA, the CDR3 is TGTGCCAGCCTCCTCGGGACAGCTACCAATGAGCAGTTCTTC. This chain joins TRBV11-2 and TRBJ2-1; TRBD1 matches at 7 bases. V lost 8 bases, J lost 6 bases, and 10 bases stayed unmatched. The CDR3 runs to 14 residues. Looked up from germline, CDR1 is SGHAT and CDR2 is FQNNGV.

The chain joins TRBV18 to TRBJ2-1; D tentatively reads TRBD1 or TRBD2 (5 bases each). CDR3 length equals 13 residues. Germline assignment: CDR1 KGHSH and CDR2 LQKENI. V was pared by 2 bases and J by 8 bases, with 10 bases between. CDR3 sequence reads: CASSPGTLDEQFF. DNA for the CDR3: TGTGCCAGCTCACCAGGGACCTTGGATGAGCAGTTCTTC.

This clone was seen a few times. The rearrangement joins TRBV18 to TRBJ2-7, with D tentatively TRBD2 (6 bases). The CDR3 length is 13 residues. CDR1 and CDR2 from the germline V gene are KGHSH and LQKENI. V was cut by 4 bases and J by 4 bases, with 11 bases left in between. CDR3 sequence: CASSLMGGYEQYF. In DNA, the CDR3 is TGTGCCAGCTCACTAATGGGGGGATACGAGCAGTACTTC.

A few counts support this clone. One end of the junction fails to match germline, which may point to a read error. The chain couples TRBV7-7 to TRBJ2-1, with a tentative D call TRBD2 (6 bases). The CDR3 sequence is 15 residues long. Per germline, CDR1 SSHAT and CDR2 FNYEAQ (reference sequence). The CDR3 DNA is TGTGCTAGCAGCTTAGCGGCGGGCTCCTACAATGAGCAGTTCTTC. This sequence encodes CASSLAAGSYNEQFF. The variable domain in full, completed from reference TRBV7-7 and TRBJ2-1, reads GAGVSQSPRYKVTKRGQDVTLRCDPISSHATLYWYQQALGQGPEFLTYFNYEAQPDKSGLPSDRFSAERPEGSISTLTIQRTEQRDSAMYRCASSLAAGSYNEQFFGPGTRLTVL.

This clone has more than one count but fewer than ten. V gene TRBV19 combines with J gene TRBJ2-3; TRBD2 might be the D (5 bases). The CDR3 consists of 13 residues. Germline V gene sequence: CDR1 LNHDA, CDR2 SQIVND (reference sequence). V was trimmed by 4 bases and J by 6 bases, leaving 11 bases between them. The CDR3 DNA follows: TGTGCCAGTAGTAGAGGTTTAGCGGATACGCAGTATTTT. It is translated as CASSRGLADTQYF.

This sequence joins TRBV9 and TRBJ2-3; D gene unclear. Trimming cost V 0 bases and J 2 bases, with 10 bases left between them. The CDR3 contains 15 residues. Per germline, CDR1 SGDLS and CDR2 YYNGEE. Written as DNA, the CDR3 is TGTGCCAGCAGCGTAGCCCCGGAATTCACAGATACGCAGTATTTT. This sequence encodes CASSVAPEFTDTQYF.

The chain has TRBV4-1 and TRBJ1-5; D is perhaps TRBD1 (6 bases). The CDR3 spans 14 residues. Germline V lookup: CDR1 MGHRA, CDR2 YSYEKL. V shed 5 bases and J shed 7 bases, with 15 bases lying between them. The CDR3 coding sequence is TGCGCCAGCAGCGCGCAGGGGTTTGGACAGCCCCAGCATTTT. It is translated as CASSAQGFGQPQHF.

This rearrangement joins TRBV5-4 to TRBJ1-2; D is possibly TRBD1 (5 bases). Trimming took off 0 bases at V and 5 bases at J, with 8 bases between the two ends. CDR1 and CDR2 (germline): SGHNT, YYREEE (reference sequence). This CDR3 comprises 13 residues. The CDR3 loop reads CASSLERQYGYTF. The CDR3 region has the DNA TGTGCCAGCAGCTTGGAGCGACAGTATGGCTACACCTTC.

The V call is TRBV2, the J call TRBJ2-2, with TRBD2 identical over 9 bases. This CDR3 contains 15 residues. V gave up 6 bases and J gave up 2 bases; unmatched junction bases: 4. Germline V gene sequence: CDR1 SNHLY, CDR2 FYNNEI. This CDR3 is CASRASGANTGELFF. CDR3 DNA: TGTGCCAGCAGGGCTAGCGGGGCCAACACCGGGGAGCTGTTTTTT.

This clone showed up just a few times. The J gene is TRBJ1-6, the V gene TRBV6-1, with 8 bases matching TRBD1. CDR3 length: 13 amino acids. V lost 11 bases and J lost 8; bases outside the gene matches: 8. CDR1 is MNHNS, CDR2 SASEGT, per germline. The CDR3, as DNA: TGTGCCCACAGGGGGTCCGATCATTCACCCCTCCACTTT. It specifies CAHRGSDHSPLHF.

The genes are TRBV11-2 and TRBJ2-7, with TRBD1 identical over 8 bases. V gave up 6 bases and J gave up 0 bases; unmatched junction bases: 13. The germline CDR1 and CDR2 sequences are SGHAT and FQNNGV. The length of the CDR3 is 17 residues. This chain's CDR3 is CASRQGSWTGSSYEQYV. CDR3 coding DNA: TGTGCCAGCAGACAAGGGTCCTGGACAGGGAGCTCCTACGAGCAGTACGTC.

Worth noting for this clone: Within the sample, other DNA sequences also encode this same CDR3. V usage is TRBV7-3 and J usage is TRBJ2-3, with no clear D. The V gene lost 8 bases and the J gene lost 5 bases, with 20 bases spanning the gap. CDR1 and CDR2 from the germline V gene are SGHTA and FQGTGA. This CDR3 comprises 15 residues. The CDR3 DNA follows: TGTGCCAGCCGCCAATTTCCGAACAGCGTAGATACGCAGTATTTT. Encoded protein: CASRQFPNSVDTQYF.

This sequence joins TRBV7-9 and TRBJ1-2; no clear D. CDR1 SEHNR and CDR2 FQNEAQ come from the germline V gene (reference sequence). The V end lost 0 bases, the J end lost 1 base, and 9 bases lay between the germline ends. The CDR3 spans 15 residues. CDR3 loop: CASSLAGNNNYGYTF. The CDR3, as DNA: TGTGCCAGCAGCTTAGCAGGGAACAATAACTATGGCTACACCTTC.

This clone has a count of ten or more. The V and J genes are TRBV4-3 and TRBJ1-4, with D maybe TRBD1 (6 bases). The CDR3 sequence is 15 residues long. Trimming left V 4 bases short and J 7 bases short, with 16 bases between. Germline V gene data show CDR1 as LGHNA and CDR2 as YSLEER. CDR3 DNA sequence: TGCGCCAGCAGCCGAGGACAGTCGAGGGTTGAAAAACTGTTTTTT. Translation: CASSRGQSRVEKLFF.

This clone was recorded a few times. The chain recombines TRBV18 with TRBJ2-3, with D perhaps TRBD1 or TRBD2 (5 bases each). Trimming pared 6 bases from V and 4 bases from J, leaving 8 bases between. The CDR3 is 12 amino acids. Per the germline V gene, CDR1 is KGHSH and CDR2 is LQKENI. CDR3 sequence (DNA): TGTGCCAGCTCTCCGGGGCCAGATACGCAGTATTTT. Its translation is CASSPGPDTQYF.

This chain connects TRBV18 to TRBJ2-1, with D tentatively TRBD1 (5 bases). Germline V gene data show CDR1 as KGHSH and CDR2 as LQKENI. V was cut by 0 bases and J by 6 bases, with 15 bases left in between. CDR3 length: 16 amino acids. CDR3: CASSPPQGKVGNEQFF. DNA for the CDR3: TGTGCCAGCTCACCACCCCAGGGCAAGGTTGGCAATGAGCAGTTCTTC.

This sequence joins TRBV29-1 and TRBJ2-7, with TRBD1 matching 9 bases. This CDR3 is built from 13 residues. Per germline, CDR1 SQVTM and CDR2 ANQGSEA. The J segment lost 5 bases and the V segment lost 6 bases, leaving 8 bases of the junction unmatched. CDR3 residues: CSVTGTGPHEQYF. The CDR3 bases are TGCAGCGTGACCGGGACAGGGCCGCACGAGCAGTACTTC.

This chain links TRBV7-2 with TRBJ2-5, with a possible D match to TRBD2 (5 bases). The CDR3 length is 15 residues. V dropped 2 bases and J dropped 5 bases, with 15 bases sitting between them. The germline V gene encodes CDR1 SGHTA and CDR2 FQGNSA. The CDR3 here is CASSLRQRDGETQYF. The CDR3 nucleotides read TGTGCCAGCAGCTTAAGGCAGAGGGATGGGGAGACCCAGTACTTC.

In its sample, this clone was seen a few times. This rearrangement joins TRBV7-3 to TRBJ2-2; 7 bases match TRBD1. Germline lookup yields CDR1 SGHTA and CDR2 FQGTGA. The CDR3 extends over 16 amino acids. V was pared by 3 bases and J by 2 bases, with 6 bases of the junction left unmatched. The CDR3 spells CASSFSGTVNTGELFF. The CDR3 region has the DNA TGTGCCAGCAGCTTTTCCGGGACAGTAAACACCGGGGAGCTGTTTTTT.

The CDR3 loop is CASSQKAGRFQQFF. CDR3 sequence (DNA): TGTGCCAGCAGCCAAAAGGCGGGGAGGTTTCAGCAGTTCTTC. The chain joins TRBV14 to TRBJ2-1, with D perhaps TRBD2 (6 bases). Germline V lookup: CDR1 SGHDN, CDR2 FVKESK. This CDR3 has 14 residues. Trimming cost V 2 bases and J 11 bases, with 16 bases left between them.

This sequence joins TRBV19 and TRBJ1-2; 7 bases are a match to TRBD1. The CDR3 contains 14 residues. CDR1 and CDR2 from the germline V gene are LNHDA and SQIVND (reference sequence). V gave up 6 bases and J gave up 7 bases; unmatched junction bases: 11. Here the CDR3 DNA reads TGTGCCAGTAGGCAAAGACAGGGTACCGGTGGCTACACCTTC. This sequence encodes CASRQRQGTGGYTF.